A selection of T cell receptor beta chains follows, all from one sample in a study of blood T cells in healthy people across ages. TCRdb redid the calling of the 5' RACE reads with MiXCR, one entry per CDR3 protein. The sample carries hundreds of thousands of distinct CDR3 sequences, over 45% recorded once. The sequencing input was blood. These receptors all stem from a man aged 60 to 75 in good health. The CDR3 runs from the conserved cysteine through the conserved F or W. The D gene is left open where the match is weak. Clone size is stated in some rows and not others, as once, few, many or a class when expanded.

j_gene	d_gene	abundance	v_gene	CDR3aa	CDR3nt
TRBJ2-5	.	.	TRBV7-9	CASSYREVTQYF	TGTGCCAGCAGCTACAGGGAAGTGACCCAGTACTTC
TRBJ1-2	TRBD1	.	TRBV6-2/TRBV6-3	CASSSQDRQNGYTF	TGTGCCAGCAGTTCCCAGGACAGGCAGAATGGCTACACCTTC
TRBJ2-7	.	.	TRBV10-3	CAISGAQGSSEQYF	TGTGCCATCAGTGGGGCACAGGGTTCGAGCGAGCAGTACTTC
TRBJ2-1	.	.	TRBV3-1	CASSHGPGSYNEQFF	TGTGCCAGCAGCCATGGCCCCGGCTCCTACAATGAGCAGTTCTTC
TRBJ2-7	.	many	TRBV7-2	CASSPRVSYEQYF	TGTGCCAGCAGCCCGCGGGTATCCTACGAGCAGTACTTC
TRBJ2-3	.	few	TRBV5-1	CASSAGRRTDTQYF	TGCGCCAGCAGCGCGGGACGGAGAACAGATACGCAGTATTTT
TRBJ1-2	.	.	TRBV25-1	CASSESGVGYGYTF	TGTGCCAGCAGTGAATCAGGAGTAGGGTATGGCTACACCTTC
TRBJ2-7	TRBD2	.	TRBV6-4	CASSDPERGFYEQYF	TGTGCCAGCAGTGACCCGGAGCGGGGTTTCTACGAGCAGTACTTC
TRBJ1-6	TRBD1	.	TRBV4-3	CASSQAWTGGNSPLHF	TGCGCCAGCAGCCAGGCCTGGACAGGGGGGAATTCACCCCTCCACTTT
TRBJ2-1	.	.	TRBV4-1	CASSQSVRNEQFF	TGCGCCAGCAGCCAATCGGTCCGGAATGAGCAGTTCTTC
TRBJ2-1	TRBD1	once	TRBV7-7	CASSEGTVNEQFF	TGTGCTAGCAGCGAGGGGACAGTCAATGAGCAGTTCTTC
TRBJ2-3	.	.	TRBV20-1	CSAITVPSTDTQYF	TGCAGTGCTATTACAGTACCCAGCACAGATACGCAGTATTTT
TRBJ2-1	TRBD2	.	TRBV5-1	CASSSAAGGIGHEQFF	TGCGCCAGCAGCTCGGCAGCGGGGGGGATTGGCCATGAGCAGTTCTTC
TRBJ1-2	TRBD1	.	TRBV20-1	CSARDGGTGTGYTF	TGCAGTGCTAGAGATGGTGGGACAGGGACGGGCTACACCTTC
TRBJ2-7	.	.	TRBV25-1	CASSGTGISGEQYF	TGTGCCAGCAGTGGCACAGGGATAAGCGGCGAGCAGTACTTC
TRBJ2-7	TRBD2	.	TRBV20-1	CSARKLAGDSYEQYF	TGCAGTGCTAGAAAGTTAGCGGGGGACTCCTACGAGCAGTACTTC
TRBJ2-3	.	.	TRBV12-3/TRBV12-4	CASSSRKSPRLTDTQYF	TGTGCCAGCAGTTCCCGTAAATCCCCCCGTCTCACAGATACGCAGTATTTT
TRBJ2-7	TRBD1	.	TRBV7-2	CASSLGTGTGNYEQYF	TGTGCCAGCAGCTTAGGAACCGGGACAGGGAACTACGAGCAGTACTTC
TRBJ2-3	TRBD1	few	TRBV29-1	CSVEGLLDRGLVGDTQYF	TGCAGCGTTGAAGGGCTCCTGGACAGGGGGCTTGTGGGAGATACGCAGTATTTT
TRBJ2-1	TRBD2	.	TRBV20-1	CSVPSWREGGNEQFF	TGCAGTGTACCTAGCTGGAGGGAGGGAGGCAATGAGCAGTTCTTC
TRBJ2-7	.	once	TRBV27	CVSSWAYEQYF	TGTGTCAGCAGCTGGGCCTACGAGCAGTACTTC
TRBJ2-1	TRBD2	.	TRBV11-2	CASSLYGTSGRSLEQFF	TGTGCCAGCAGCTTATACGGGACTAGCGGGAGGTCGCTTGAGCAGTTCTTC
TRBJ2-7	.	few	TRBV7-2	CASSLVWDGNEQYF	TGTGCCAGCAGCTTAGTCTGGGATGGAAACGAGCAGTACTTC
TRBJ2-5	.	.	TRBV5-1	CASRSRDGDPRETQYF	TGCGCCAGCAGAAGCCGGGACGGCGACCCCAGAGAGACCCAGTACTTC
TRBJ2-7	TRBD1	.	TRBV5-1	CASSSLPPGQGSSYEQYF	TGCGCCAGCAGCTCACTTCCCCCGGGACAGGGGAGCTCCTACGAGCAGTACTTC
TRBJ2-7	.	once	TRBV6-1	CASSFSVGRFSYEQYF	TGTGCCAGCTCCTTCTCGGTCGGGAGATTCTCCTACGAGCAGTACTTC
TRBJ2-5	.	.	TRBV30	CAWSAQTGPLGTQYF	TGTGCCTGGAGTGCCCAAACAGGGCCTTTAGGGACCCAGTACTTC
TRBJ2-5	TRBD2	.	TRBV6-5	CASSSPRAGKETQYF	TGTGCCAGCAGTTCCCCCCGAGCGGGGAAAGAGACCCAGTACTTC
TRBJ1-2	TRBD1	.	TRBV12-3/TRBV12-4	CAGSFLPGTENYGYTF	TGTGCCGGCAGTTTCCTACCCGGGACAGAAAACTATGGCTACACCTTC
TRBJ2-5	.	many	TRBV12-3/TRBV12-4	CASSLVGGTFGETQYF	TGTGCCAGCAGTTTAGTGGGCGGCACCTTCGGCGAGACCCAGTACTTC
TRBJ2-7	TRBD2	.	TRBV6-1	CASGNHSGFPWGEQYF	TGTGCCAGCGGAAACCATAGCGGGTTCCCCTGGGGGGAGCAGTACTTC
TRBJ2-1	.	.	TRBV14	CASGQVQSSYNEQFF	TGTGCCAGCGGCCAAGTCCAAAGCTCCTACAATGAGCAGTTCTTC
TRBJ2-3	.	.	TRBV20-1	CSVKGQSTDTQYF	TGCAGTGTGAAGGGCCAAAGCACAGATACGCAGTATTTT
TRBJ2-7	.	few	TRBV12-3/TRBV12-4	CASSGQGGVSEQYF	TGTGCCAGCAGTGGCCAAGGGGGAGTAAGCGAACAGTACTTC
TRBJ2-3	TRBD2	.	TRBV28	CASSWGLAGPPYF	TGTGCCAGCAGCTGGGGACTAGCGGGACCTCCGTATTTT
TRBJ2-7	TRBD2	few	TRBV27	CASSPGTIPYEQYF	TGTGCCAGCAGTCCCGGGACTATCCCCTACGAGCAGTACTTC
TRBJ2-7	TRBD1	.	TRBV5-4	CASSSTGGRNEQYF	TGTGCCAGCAGCTCGACAGGGGGCCGGAACGAGCAGTACTTC
TRBJ1-4	.	.	TRBV7-9	CTSSLAGARPLFF	TGTACCAGCAGCTTAGCTGGCGCCAGACCACTGTTTTTT
TRBJ2-3	.	.	TRBV10-3	CAINNHDQFTDTQYF	TGTGCCATCAACAACCACGACCAATTCACAGATACGCAGTATTTT
TRBJ2-4	TRBD1	.	TRBV6-1	CASSERGQGAAKNIQYF	TGTGCCAGCAGCGAACGGGGACAGGGGGCGGCCAAAAACATTCAGTACTTC
TRBJ2-7	TRBD1	few	TRBV29-1	CSVEGQAGEQYF	TGCAGCGTTGAGGGACAGGCAGGCGAGCAGTACTTC
TRBJ2-3	.	.	TRBV28	CASSPGDRDTDTQYF	TGTGCCAGCAGTCCGGGGGACAGAGACACAGATACGCAGTATTTT
TRBJ1-1	.	.	TRBV3-1	CASSLTGSEAFF	TGTGCCAGCAGCCTAACAGGGTCCGAAGCTTTCTTT
TRBJ1-1	.	few	TRBV2	CASSQKPPLNEAFF	TGTGCCAGCAGCCAAAAACCGCCTTTAAATGAAGCTTTCTTT
TRBJ2-7	TRBD2	.	TRBV29-1	CSAIQAGLGEQYF	TGCAGCGCTATCCAAGCGGGACTAGGGGAGCAGTACTTC
TRBJ2-3	TRBD1	.	TRBV10-3	CAISESGQGRTQYF	TGTGCCATCAGTGAGTCTGGACAGGGAAGGACGCAGTATTTT
TRBJ2-5	.	.	TRBV6-6	CASSSPKGVGQETQYF	TGTGCCAGCAGTTCCCCTAAAGGGGTAGGCCAAGAGACCCAGTACTTC
TRBJ2-4	.	.	TRBV7-2	CASSLAPQKNIQYF	TGTGCCAGCAGCTTAGCCCCCCAGAAAAACATTCAGTACTTC
TRBJ1-6	.	few	TRBV5-1	CASSLNTENSPLHF	TGCGCCAGCAGCTTGAACACAGAGAATTCACCCCTCCACTTT
TRBJ2-3	TRBD2	.	TRBV11-2	CASSFMRLWREDGWAADTQYF	TGTGCCAGCAGCTTCATGCGGCTCTGGCGGGAGGACGGGTGGGCCGCAGATACGCAGTATTTT
TRBJ2-2	.	.	TRBV11-3	CASSLDTTGELFF	TGTGCCAGCAGCCTCGACACCACCGGGGAGCTGTTTTTT
TRBJ1-1	.	few	TRBV11-2	CASSSSDGLNTEAFF	TGTGCCAGCAGCTCCTCGGACGGACTGAACACTGAAGCTTTCTTT
TRBJ1-2	.	few	TRBV6-5	CASTRSPSAGGYTF	TGTGCCAGCACTCGCAGCCCGAGCGCGGGTGGCTACACCTTC
TRBJ2-5	.	.	TRBV15	CATSRDGQTQYF	TGTGCCACCAGCAGAGATGGACAGACCCAGTACTTC
TRBJ2-5	TRBD1	.	TRBV20-1	CSARTGGTETQYF	TGCAGTGCTAGGACAGGGGGCACAGAGACCCAGTACTTC
TRBJ2-1	.	.	TRBV5-1	CASSLADNKYNEQFF	TGCGCCAGCAGCTTGGCGGACAACAAATACAATGAGCAGTTCTTC
TRBJ1-4	.	.	TRBV5-1	CASSPFSGEKLFF	TGCGCCAGCAGCCCTTTTTCAGGGGAAAAACTGTTTTTT
TRBJ1-2	TRBD1	many	TRBV12-3/TRBV12-4	CASTARDRVSGGYTF	TGTGCCAGCACTGCCCGGGACAGGGTTTCGGGGGGCTACACCTTC
TRBJ1-1	.	.	TRBV12-3/TRBV12-4	CASSRIRTMNTEAFF	TGTGCCAGCAGCAGGATCAGGACGATGAACACTGAAGCTTTCTTT
TRBJ2-7	.	few	TRBV21-1	CASSKLLAGGLGVYEQYF	TGTGCCAGCAGCAAACTACTAGCGGGAGGGCTAGGGGTCTACGAGCAGTACTTC